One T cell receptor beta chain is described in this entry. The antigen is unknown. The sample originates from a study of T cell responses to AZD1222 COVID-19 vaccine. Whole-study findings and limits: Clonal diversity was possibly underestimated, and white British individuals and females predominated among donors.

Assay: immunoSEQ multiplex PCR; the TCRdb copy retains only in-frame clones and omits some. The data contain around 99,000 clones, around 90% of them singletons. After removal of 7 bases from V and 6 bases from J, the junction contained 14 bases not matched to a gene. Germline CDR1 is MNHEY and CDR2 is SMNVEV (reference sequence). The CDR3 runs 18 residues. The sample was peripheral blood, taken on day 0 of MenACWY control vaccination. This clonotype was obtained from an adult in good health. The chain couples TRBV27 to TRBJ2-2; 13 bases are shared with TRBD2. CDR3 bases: TGTGCCAGCACTGAGGGGACTAGCGGGATATATCGGCCCGGGGAGCTGTTTTTT. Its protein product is CASTEGTSGIYRPGELFF.